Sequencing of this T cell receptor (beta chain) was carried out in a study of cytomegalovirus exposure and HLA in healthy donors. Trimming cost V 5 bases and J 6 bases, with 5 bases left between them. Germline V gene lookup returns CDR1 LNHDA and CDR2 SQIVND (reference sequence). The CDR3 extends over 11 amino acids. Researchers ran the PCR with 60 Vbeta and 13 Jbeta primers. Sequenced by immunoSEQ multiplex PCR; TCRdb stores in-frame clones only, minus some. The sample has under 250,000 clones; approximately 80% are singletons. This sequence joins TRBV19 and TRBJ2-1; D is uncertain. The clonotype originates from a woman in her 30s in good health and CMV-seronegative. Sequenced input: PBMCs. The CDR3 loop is CASSEFNEQFF. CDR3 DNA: TGTGCCAGTAGTGAGTTCAATGAGCAGTTCTTC.